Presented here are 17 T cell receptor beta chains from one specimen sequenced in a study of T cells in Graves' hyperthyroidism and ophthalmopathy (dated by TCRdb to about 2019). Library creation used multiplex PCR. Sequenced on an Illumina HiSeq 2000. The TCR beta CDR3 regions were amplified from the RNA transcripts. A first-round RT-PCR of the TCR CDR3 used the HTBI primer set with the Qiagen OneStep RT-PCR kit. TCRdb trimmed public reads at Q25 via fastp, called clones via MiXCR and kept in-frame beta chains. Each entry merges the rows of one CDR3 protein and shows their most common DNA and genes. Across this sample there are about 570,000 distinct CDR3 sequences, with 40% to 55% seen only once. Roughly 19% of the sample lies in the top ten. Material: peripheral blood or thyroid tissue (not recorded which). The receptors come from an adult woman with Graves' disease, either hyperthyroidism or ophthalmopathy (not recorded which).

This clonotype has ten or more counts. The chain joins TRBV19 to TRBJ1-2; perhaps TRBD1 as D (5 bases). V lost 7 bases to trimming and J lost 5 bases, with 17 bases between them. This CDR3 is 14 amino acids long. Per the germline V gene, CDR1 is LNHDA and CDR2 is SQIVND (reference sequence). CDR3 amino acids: CASTEDKQLYGYTF. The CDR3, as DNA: TGTGCCAGTACCGAGGACAAGCAACTTTATGGCTACACCTTC.

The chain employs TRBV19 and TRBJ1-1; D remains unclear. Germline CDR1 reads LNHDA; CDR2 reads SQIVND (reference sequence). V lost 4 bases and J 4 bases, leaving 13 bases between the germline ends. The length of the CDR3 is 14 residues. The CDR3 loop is CASSTGRWSTEAFF. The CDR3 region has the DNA TGTGCCAGTAGTACGGGCCGATGGAGCACTGAAGCTTTCTTT.

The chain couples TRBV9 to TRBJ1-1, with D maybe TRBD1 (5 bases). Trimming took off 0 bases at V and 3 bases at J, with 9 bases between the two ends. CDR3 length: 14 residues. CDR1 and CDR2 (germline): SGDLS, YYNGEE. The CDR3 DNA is TGTGCCAGCAGCGTAGTACAGGCGGACACTGAAGCTTTCTTT. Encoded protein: CASSVVQADTEAFF.

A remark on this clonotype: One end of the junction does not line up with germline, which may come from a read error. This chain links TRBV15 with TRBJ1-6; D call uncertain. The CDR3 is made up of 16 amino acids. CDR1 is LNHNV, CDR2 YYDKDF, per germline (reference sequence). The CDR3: CATSRSGNFYSSPLHF. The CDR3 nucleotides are TGTGCCACCAGCCGATCCGGGAACTTCTATAGTTCACCCCTCCACTTT.

This CDR3 is CASRVAGEADEQYF. For the CDR3, the DNA is TGTGCCAGCAGGGTAGCGGGAGAGGCCGACGAGCAGTACTTC. The rearrangement links TRBV25-1 to TRBJ2-7, with TRBD2 matching over 9 bases. The CDR3 covers 14 residues. Germline CDR1 reads MGHDK; CDR2 reads SYGVNS. J lost 5 bases, V lost 6 bases, and 8 bases had no gene match.

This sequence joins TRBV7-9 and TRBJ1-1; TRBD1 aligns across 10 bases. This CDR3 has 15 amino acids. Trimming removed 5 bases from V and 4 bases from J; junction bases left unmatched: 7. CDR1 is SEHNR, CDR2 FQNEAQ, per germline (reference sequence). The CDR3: CASSLGTGVATEAFF. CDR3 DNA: TGTGCCAGCAGCCTAGGGACAGGGGTCGCCACTGAAGCTTTCTTT.

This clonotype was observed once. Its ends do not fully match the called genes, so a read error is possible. CDR3 protein: CSAMDTNTETFF. The CDR3 DNA sequence: TGCAGTGCCATGGACACTAACACTGAAACTTTCTTT. The rearrangement links TRBV20-1 to TRBJ1-1; possibly TRBD1 for D (5 bases). From germline, CDR1 is DFQATT and CDR2 SNEGSKA (reference sequence). CDR3 length: 12 residues.

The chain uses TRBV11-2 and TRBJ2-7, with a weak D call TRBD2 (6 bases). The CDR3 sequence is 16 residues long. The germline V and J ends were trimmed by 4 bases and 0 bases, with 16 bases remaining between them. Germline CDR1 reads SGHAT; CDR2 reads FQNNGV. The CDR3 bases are TGTGCCAGCAGCTCCCCTCCGCGGGGCGGCTCCTACGAGCAGTACTTC. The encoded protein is CASSSPPRGGSYEQYF.

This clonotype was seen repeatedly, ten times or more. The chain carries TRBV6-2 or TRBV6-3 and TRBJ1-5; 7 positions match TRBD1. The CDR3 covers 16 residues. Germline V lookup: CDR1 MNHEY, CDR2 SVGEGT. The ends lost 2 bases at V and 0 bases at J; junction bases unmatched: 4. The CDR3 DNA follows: TGTGCCAGCAGTTACAGTGACAGGGATAGCAATCAGCCCCAGCATTTT. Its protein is CASSYSDRDSNQPQHF.

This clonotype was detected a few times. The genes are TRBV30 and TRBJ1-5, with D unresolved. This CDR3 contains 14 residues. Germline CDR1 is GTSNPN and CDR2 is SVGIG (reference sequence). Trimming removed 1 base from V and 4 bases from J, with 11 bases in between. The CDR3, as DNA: TGTGCCTGGAGTGCGTCACAGCGAAATCAGCCCCAGCATTTT. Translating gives CAWSASQRNQPQHF.

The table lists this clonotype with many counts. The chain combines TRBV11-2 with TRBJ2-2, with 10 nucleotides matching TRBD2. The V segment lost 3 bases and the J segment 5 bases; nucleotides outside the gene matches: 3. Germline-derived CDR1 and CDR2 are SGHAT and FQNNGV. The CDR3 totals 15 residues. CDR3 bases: TGTGCCAGCAGCTTTAGCGGGAGGAGAACCGGGGAGCTGTTTTTT. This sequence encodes CASSFSGRRTGELFF.

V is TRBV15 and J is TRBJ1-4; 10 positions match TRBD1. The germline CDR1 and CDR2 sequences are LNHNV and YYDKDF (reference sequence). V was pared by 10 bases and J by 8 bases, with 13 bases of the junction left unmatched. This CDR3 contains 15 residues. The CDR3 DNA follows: TGTGCCAGTAGCACCGACAGGGGGCGAAGGGAAAAACTGTTTTTT. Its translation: CASSTDRGRREKLFF.

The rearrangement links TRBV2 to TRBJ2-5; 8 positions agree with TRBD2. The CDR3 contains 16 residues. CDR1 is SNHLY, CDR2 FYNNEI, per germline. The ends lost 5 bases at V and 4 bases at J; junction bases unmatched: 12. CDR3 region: CASSQGLGVVGETQYF. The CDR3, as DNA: TGTGCCAGCAGTCAGGGACTAGGGGTCGTGGGAGAGACCCAGTACTTC.

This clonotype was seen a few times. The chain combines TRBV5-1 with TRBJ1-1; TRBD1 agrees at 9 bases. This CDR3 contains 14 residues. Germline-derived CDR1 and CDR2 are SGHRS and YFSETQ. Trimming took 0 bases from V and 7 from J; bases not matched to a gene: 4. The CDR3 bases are TGCGCCAGCAGCTTGGGGGACAGGGTAGGTGAAGCTTTCTTT. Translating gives CASSLGDRVGEAFF.

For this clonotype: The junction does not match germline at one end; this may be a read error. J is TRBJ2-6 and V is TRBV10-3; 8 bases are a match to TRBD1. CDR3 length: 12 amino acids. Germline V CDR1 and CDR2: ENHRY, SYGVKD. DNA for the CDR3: TGTGCCGCCTGGACAGGGAGTTTGAGTGAAGCTTTC. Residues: CAAWTGSLSEAF.

In DNA, the CDR3 is TGTGCCAGCAGCACCGGGGACAGGGCCTACGAGGAAAAACTGTTTTTT. Translated, it gives CASSTGDRAYEEKLFF. This chain links TRBV7-9 with TRBJ1-4, with 9 bases aligning to TRBD1. Losses at the gene ends were 5 bases for V and 8 bases for J; bases not matched to a gene: 12. The germline gives CDR1 SEHNR, CDR2 FQNEAQ (reference sequence). This CDR3 has 16 amino acids.

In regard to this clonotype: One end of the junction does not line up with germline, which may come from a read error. Written as DNA, the CDR3 is TGCAGTGCCCCGACAGGGGGAGAGAAGACCCAGAACTTC. Translating gives CSAPTGGEKTQNF. This rearrangement joins TRBV20-1 to TRBJ2-5; 9 bases are shared with TRBD1. The CDR3 spans 13 residues. The germline V gene has CDR1 DFQATT and CDR2 SNEGSKA (reference sequence).